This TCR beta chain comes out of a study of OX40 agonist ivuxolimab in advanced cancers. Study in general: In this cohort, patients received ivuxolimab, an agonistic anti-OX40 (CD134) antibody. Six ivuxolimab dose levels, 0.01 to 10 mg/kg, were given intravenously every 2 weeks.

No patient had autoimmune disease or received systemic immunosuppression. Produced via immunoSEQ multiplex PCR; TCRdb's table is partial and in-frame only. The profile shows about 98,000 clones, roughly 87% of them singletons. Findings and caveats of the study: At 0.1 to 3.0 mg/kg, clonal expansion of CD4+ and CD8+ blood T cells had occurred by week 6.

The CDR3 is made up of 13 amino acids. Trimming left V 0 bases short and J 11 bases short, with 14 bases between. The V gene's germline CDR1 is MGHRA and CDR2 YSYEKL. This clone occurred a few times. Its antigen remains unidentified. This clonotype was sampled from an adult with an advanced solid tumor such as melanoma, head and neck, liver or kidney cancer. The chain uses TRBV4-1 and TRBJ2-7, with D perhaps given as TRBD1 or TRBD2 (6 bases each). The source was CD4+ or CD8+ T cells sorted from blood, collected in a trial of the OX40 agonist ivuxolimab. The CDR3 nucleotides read TGCGCCAGCAGCCAAGATAGAGGTAGGGGGGAGTACTTC. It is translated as CASSQDRGRGEYF.